The T cell receptor beta chain under discussion was sequenced for a study of T cells in Graves' hyperthyroidism and ophthalmopathy. Patients showing uncontrolled infection, other autoimmune disease, pregnancy or lactation were ineligible. The CDR3 is made up of 12 amino acids. The V gene's germline CDR1 is GTSNPN and CDR2 SVGIG (reference sequence). J was trimmed by 7 bases and V by 3 bases; bases with no gene match: 6. Using RNA transcripts as the source, TCR beta CDR3 regions were amplified. TCR CDR3 regions were first amplified by RT-PCR with HTBI primers. TCRdb re-called the multiplex PCR reads through MiXCR, storing one row per CDR3 protein. The table has fewer than 650,000 distinct CDR3 sequences, about 15% seen once.

The rearrangement links TRBV30 to TRBJ2-7; 7 nucleotides align to TRBD2. The sequenced material came from blood. This clonotype was sampled from a woman in her 40s with Graves' ophthalmopathy. CDR3: CAWSPGRGEQYF. Written as DNA, the CDR3 is TGTGCCTGGAGCCCTGGGAGGGGAGAGCAGTACTTC.